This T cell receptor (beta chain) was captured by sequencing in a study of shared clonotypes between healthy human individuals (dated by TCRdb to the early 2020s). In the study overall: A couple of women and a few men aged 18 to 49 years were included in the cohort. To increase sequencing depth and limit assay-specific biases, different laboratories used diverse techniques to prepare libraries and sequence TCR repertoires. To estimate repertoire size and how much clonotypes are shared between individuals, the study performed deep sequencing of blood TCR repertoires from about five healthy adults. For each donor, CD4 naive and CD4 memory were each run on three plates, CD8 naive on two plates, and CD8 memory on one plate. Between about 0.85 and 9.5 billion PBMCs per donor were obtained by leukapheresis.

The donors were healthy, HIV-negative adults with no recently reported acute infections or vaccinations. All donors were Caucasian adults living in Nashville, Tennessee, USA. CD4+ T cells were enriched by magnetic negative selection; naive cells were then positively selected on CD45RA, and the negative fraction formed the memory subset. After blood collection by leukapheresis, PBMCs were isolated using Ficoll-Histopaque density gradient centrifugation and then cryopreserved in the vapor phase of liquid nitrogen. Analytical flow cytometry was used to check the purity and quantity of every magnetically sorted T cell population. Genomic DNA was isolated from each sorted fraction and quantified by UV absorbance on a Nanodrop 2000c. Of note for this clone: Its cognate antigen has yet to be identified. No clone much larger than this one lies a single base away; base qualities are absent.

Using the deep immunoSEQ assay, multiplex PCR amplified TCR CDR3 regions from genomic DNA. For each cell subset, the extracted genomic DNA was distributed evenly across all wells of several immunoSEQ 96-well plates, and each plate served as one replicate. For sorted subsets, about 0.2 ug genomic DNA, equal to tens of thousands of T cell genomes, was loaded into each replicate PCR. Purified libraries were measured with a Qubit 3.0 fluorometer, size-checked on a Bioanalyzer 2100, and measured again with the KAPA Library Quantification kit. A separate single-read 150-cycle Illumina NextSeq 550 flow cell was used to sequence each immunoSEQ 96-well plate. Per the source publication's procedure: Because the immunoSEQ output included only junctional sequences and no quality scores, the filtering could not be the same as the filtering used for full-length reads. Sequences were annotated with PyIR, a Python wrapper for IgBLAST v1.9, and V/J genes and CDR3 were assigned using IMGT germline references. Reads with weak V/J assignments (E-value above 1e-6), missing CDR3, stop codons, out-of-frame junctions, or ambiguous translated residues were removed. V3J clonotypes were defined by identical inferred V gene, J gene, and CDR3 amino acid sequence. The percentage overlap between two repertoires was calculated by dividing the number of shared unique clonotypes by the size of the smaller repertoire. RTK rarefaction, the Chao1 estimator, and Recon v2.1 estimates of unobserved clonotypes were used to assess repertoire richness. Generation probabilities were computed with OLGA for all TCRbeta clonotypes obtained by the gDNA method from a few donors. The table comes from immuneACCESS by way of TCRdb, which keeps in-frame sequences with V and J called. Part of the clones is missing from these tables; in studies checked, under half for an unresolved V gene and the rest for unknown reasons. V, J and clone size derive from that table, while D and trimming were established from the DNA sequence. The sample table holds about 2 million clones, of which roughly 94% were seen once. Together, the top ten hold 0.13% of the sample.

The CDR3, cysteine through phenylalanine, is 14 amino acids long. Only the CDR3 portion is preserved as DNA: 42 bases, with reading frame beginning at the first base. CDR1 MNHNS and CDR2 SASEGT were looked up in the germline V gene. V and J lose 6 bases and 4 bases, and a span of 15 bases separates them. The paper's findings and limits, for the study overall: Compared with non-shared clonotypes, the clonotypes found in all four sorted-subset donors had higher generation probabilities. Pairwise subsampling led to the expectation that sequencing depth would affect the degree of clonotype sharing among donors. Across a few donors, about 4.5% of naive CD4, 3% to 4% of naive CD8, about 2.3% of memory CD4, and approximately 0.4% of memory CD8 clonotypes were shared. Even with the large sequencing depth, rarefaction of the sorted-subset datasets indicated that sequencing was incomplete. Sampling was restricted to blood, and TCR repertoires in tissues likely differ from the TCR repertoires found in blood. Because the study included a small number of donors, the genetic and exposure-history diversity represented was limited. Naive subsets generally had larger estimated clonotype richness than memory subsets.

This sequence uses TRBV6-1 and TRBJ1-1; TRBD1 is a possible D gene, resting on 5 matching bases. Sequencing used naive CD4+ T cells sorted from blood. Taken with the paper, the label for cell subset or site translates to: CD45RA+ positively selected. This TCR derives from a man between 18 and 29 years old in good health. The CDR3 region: CASSPRPGSTEAFF. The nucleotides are TGTGCCAGCAGCCCCCGTCCAGGGAGCACTGAAGCTTTCTTT.